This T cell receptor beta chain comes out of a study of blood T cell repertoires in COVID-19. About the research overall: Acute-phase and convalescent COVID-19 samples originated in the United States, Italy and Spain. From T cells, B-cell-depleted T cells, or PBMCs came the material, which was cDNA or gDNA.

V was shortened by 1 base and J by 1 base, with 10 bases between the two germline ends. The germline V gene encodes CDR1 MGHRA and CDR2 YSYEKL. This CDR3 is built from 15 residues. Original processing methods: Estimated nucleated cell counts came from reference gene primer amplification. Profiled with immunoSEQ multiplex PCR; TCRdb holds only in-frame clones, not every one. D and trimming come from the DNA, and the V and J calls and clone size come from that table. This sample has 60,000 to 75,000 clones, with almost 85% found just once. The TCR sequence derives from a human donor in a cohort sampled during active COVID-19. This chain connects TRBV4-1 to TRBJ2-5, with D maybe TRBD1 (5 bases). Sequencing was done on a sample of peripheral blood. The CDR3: CASSQGQITQETQYF. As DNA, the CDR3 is TGCGCCAGCAGCCAAGGACAGATAACCCAAGAGACCCAGTACTTC.